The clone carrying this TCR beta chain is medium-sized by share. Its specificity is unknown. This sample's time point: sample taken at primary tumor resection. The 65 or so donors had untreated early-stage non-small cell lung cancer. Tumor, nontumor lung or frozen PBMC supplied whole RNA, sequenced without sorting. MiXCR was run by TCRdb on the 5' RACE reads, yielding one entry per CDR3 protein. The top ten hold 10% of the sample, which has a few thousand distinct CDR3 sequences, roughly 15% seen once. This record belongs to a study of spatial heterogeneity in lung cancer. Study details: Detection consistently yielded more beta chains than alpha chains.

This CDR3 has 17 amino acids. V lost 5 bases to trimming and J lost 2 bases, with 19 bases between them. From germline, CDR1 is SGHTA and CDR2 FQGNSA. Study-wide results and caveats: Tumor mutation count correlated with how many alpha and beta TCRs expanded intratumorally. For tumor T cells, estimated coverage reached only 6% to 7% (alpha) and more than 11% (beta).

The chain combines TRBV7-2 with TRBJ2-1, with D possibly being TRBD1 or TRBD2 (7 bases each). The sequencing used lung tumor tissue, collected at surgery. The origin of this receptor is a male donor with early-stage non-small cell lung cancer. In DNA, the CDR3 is TGTGCCAGCAGCCAGGGGGGCGGGAGAGGAACCTACAATGAGCAGTTCTTC. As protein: CASSQGGGRGTYNEQFF.